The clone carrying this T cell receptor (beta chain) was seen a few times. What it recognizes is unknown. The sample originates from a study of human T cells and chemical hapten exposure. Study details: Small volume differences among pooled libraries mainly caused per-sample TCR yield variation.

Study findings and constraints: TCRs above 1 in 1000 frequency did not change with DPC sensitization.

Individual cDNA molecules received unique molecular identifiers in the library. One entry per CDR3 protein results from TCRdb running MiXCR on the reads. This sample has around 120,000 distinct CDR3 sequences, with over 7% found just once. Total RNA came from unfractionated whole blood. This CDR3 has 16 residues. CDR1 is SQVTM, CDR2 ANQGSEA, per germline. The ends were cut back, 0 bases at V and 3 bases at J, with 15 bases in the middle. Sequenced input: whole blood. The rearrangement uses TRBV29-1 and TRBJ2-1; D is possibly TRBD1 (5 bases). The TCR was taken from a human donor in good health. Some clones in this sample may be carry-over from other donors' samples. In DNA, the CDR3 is TGCAGCGTTGAAGATGGGGTGGGGCCCCTCTACAATGAGCAGTTCTTC. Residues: CSVEDGVGPLYNEQFF.